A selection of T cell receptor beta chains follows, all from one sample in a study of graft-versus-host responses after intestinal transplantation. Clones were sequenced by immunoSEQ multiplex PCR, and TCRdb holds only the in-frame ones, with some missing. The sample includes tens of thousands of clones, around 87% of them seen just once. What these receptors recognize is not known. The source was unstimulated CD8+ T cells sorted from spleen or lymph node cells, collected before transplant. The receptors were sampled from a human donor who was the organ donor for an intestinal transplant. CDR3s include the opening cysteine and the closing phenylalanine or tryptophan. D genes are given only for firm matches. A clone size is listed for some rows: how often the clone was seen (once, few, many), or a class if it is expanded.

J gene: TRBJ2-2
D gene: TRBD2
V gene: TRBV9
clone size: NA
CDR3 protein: CASSARGVDTGELFF
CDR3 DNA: TGTGCCAGCAGCGCACGGGGGGTGGACACCGGGGAGCTGTTTTTT

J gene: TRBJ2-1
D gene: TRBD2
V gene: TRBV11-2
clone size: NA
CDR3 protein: CASSGSTSREQFF
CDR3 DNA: TGTGCCAGCAGCGGTTCGACTAGCCGGGAGCAGTTCTTC

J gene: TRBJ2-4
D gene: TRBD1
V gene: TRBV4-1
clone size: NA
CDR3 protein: CASRRGQGGLDIQYF
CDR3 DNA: TGCGCCAGCAGAAGGGGACAGGGAGGCCTCGACATTCAGTACTTC

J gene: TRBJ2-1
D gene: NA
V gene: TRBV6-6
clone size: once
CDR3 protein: CASSRQVSYNEQFF
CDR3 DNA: TGTGCCAGCAGTAGACAGGTTTCCTACAATGAGCAGTTCTTC

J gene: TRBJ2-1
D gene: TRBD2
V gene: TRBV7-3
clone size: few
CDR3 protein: CASSLTSDERGVYNEQFF
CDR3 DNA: TGTGCCAGCAGCTTAACGAGTGACGAGCGGGGGGTTTACAATGAGCAGTTCTTC

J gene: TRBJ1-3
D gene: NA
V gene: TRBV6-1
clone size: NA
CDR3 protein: CASSVQQASGNTIYF
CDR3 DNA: TGTGCCAGCAGTGTGCAACAGGCTTCTGGAAACACCATATATTTT

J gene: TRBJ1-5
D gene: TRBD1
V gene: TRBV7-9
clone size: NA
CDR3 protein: CASSLTGEEGQPQHF
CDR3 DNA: TGTGCCAGCAGCTTAACAGGGGAAGAGGGGCAGCCCCAGCATTTT

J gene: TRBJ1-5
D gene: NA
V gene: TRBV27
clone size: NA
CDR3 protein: CASSQGLVHQPQHF
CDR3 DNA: TGTGCCAGCAGTCAGGGACTTGTTCATCAGCCCCAGCATTTT

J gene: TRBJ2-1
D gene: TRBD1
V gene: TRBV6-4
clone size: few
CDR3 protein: CASSRDREYNEQFF
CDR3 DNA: TGTGCCAGCAGCCGGGACAGGGAATACAATGAGCAGTTCTTC

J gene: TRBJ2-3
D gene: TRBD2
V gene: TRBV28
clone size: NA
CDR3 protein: CASSSPTSGGASQVDTQYF
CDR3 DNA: TGTGCCAGCAGTTCCCCCACTAGCGGGGGAGCGTCCCAGGTAGATACGCAGTATTTT

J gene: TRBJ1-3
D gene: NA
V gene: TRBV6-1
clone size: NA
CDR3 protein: CASSSSSGNTIYF
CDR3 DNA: TGTGCCAGCAGTTCGAGCTCTGGAAACACCATATATTTT

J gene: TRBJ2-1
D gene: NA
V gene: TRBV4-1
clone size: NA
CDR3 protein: CASSQDLETAIYNEQFF
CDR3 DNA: TGCGCCAGCAGCCAAGATTTGGAGACGGCCATCTACAATGAGCAGTTCTTC

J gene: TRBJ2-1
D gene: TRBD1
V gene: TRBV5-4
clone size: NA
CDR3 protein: CASRPGQGEQFF
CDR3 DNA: TGTGCCAGCAGACCAGGACAGGGTGAGCAGTTCTTC

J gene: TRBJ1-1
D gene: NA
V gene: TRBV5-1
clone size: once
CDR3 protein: CASSLEGSFHTEAFF
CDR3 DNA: TGCGCCAGCAGCTTGGAGGGGTCGTTTCACACTGAAGCTTTCTTT

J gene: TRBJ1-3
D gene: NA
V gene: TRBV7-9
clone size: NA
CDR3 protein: CASHGTGRDRGNTIYF
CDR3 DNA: TGTGCCAGCCATGGAACAGGGAGGGATCGCGGAAACACCATATATTTT

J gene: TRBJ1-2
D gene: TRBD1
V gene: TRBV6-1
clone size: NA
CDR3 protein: CASRTGSGYTF
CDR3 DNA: TGTGCCAGCAGGACAGGGAGTGGCTACACCTTC

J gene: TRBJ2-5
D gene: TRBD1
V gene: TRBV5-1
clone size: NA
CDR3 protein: CASSWGQGEGETQYF
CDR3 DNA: TGCGCCAGCAGCTGGGGACAGGGGGAAGGGGAGACCCAGTACTTC

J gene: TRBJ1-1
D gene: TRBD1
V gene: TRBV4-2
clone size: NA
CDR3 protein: CASSQGSGTGTPEAFF
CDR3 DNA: TGTGCCAGCAGCCAAGGATCCGGGACAGGGACACCTGAAGCTTTCTTT

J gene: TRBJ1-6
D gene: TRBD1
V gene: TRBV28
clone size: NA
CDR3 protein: CASSFGTGSNSPLHF
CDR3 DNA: TGTGCCAGCAGTTTCGGGACAGGGAGTAATTCACCCCTCCACTTT

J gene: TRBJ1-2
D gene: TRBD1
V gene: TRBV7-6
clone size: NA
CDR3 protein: CASSNRQGGGYTF
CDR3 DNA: TGTGCCAGCAGCAACCGACAGGGGGGTGGCTACACCTTC

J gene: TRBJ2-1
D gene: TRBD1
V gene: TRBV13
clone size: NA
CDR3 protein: CASSLGQGRDNEQFF
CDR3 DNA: TGTGCCAGCAGCTTGGGACAGGGAAGGGACAATGAGCAGTTCTTC

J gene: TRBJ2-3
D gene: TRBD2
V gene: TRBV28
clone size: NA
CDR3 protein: CASSPQSGGTDTQYF
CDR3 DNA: TGTGCCAGCAGTCCCCAGTCGGGGGGGACAGATACGCAGTATTTT

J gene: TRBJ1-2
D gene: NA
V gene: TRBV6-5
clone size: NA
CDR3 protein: CASSYSIRQANYGYTF
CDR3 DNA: TGTGCCAGCAGTTACTCGATAAGACAGGCTAACTATGGCTACACCTTC

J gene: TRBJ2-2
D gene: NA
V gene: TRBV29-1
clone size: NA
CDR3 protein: CSVSPVSTGELFF
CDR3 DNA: TGCAGCGTTTCCCCCGTCTCGACCGGGGAGCTGTTTTTT

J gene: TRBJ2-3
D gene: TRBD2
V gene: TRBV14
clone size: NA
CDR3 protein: CASSSRLAGAPTDTQYF
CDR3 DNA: TGTGCCAGCAGCTCGCGACTAGCGGGGGCCCCCACAGATACGCAGTATTTT

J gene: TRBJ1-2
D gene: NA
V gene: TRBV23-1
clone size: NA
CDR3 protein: CASPPRTVRYGYTF
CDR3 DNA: TGCGCCAGTCCTCCTCGGACAGTGAGGTATGGCTACACCTTC